The rows below give T cell receptor beta chains drawn from one sample of a study of T cell changes during pregnancy in multiple sclerosis. The table came from immunoSEQ multiplex PCR; TCRdb's copy has only in-frame clones and leaves some out. The sample includes 30,000 or so clones, roughly nine tenths of them seen just once. The input for sequencing was CD8+ T cells from peripheral blood mononuclear cells, taken in the second trimester of pregnancy. These receptors all come from a female donor with multiple sclerosis, enrolled in a pregnancy study. The conserved cysteine and the conserved F or W are not part of the CDR3 here.

v_gene,len,CDR3aa
TRBV7-9,13,ASSFSSAGNQPQH
TRBV9,11,ASSVGTEYGYT
TRBV27,13,ASSLLGGVQETQY
TRBV2,12,ASRSGSSYNEQF
TRBV7-9,13,ASSLWGQGPTEAF
TRBV2,13,ASSEWTGENQPQH
TRBV21-1,16,ASSLSRQGAGYNQPQH
TRBV19,9,ATRTGPEQY
TRBV12-5,15,ASGLDPTGYGNQPQH
TRBV2,13,ASSEEGGPYNEQF
TRBV27,13,ASSPSGARPDTQY
TRBV2,14,ASRLPPGQGTYEQY
TRBV5-1,13,ASSLRGPNQETQY
TRBV15,13,ATSGETGMNTEAF
TRBV15,13,ATSTDRGQGNTIY
TRBV27,12,ASSLHRVEKPQH
TRBV6-1,13,ASSGLAGGQETQY
TRBV5-1,13,ASKEGENSNQPQH
TRBV7-9,11,ASSFDSNTEAF
TRBV6-1,11,ASRSLSPYEQY
TRBV10-3,11,AMGDSSGNTIY
TRBV7-8,15,ASLGGFRTRMNTEAF
TRBV2,9,ASSARFEAF
TRBV9,14,ASSLGVGQGGGGYT
TRBV19,12,ASSPLQGGTEAF
TRBV7-9,14,ASSPDTGTPTNEQF
TRBV6-5,11,ASSFAVPGELF
TRBV5-4,13,ASSLKGDYPETQY
TRBV9,14,ASTDPAGRTTDTQY
TRBV30,13,AWSLPGQNNEKLF
TRBV29-1,11,SVRTGGAYEQY
TRBV27,14,ASSTPAGGGTDTQY
TRBV13,12,ASSTTGGSYEQY
TRBV5-1,15,ASSPRGRDRGRDGYT
TRBV27,12,ASSYQGRNQPQH
TRBV4-1,14,ASSQGAGAVTGELF
TRBV4-1,19,ASSRYIGLARLVPSTDTQY
TRBV7-6,11,ASSAQGATEAF
TRBV5-5,12,ASNEPGEHNEQF
TRBV25-1,12,ASSEYGLADTQY
TRBV5-5,16,ASSLRPPGQGATGELF
TRBV5-6,11,ASTAGGGDTQY
TRBV28,14,ASSLYNRDRVHEQY
TRBV5-8,14,ASSSGEYGRSYEQY
TRBV15,12,ATSRRGQGVKTF
TRBV2,12,ASSIPDGRETQY
TRBV28,12,ASSFGLASGEQF
TRBV19,14,ASSRFTDSSTDTQY
TRBV5-1,12,ASSARAPNSPLH
TRBV6-6,12,ASSYSVTGTEAF
TRBV5-4,10,ASSLNREEQF